This T cell receptor (beta chain) was identified during a study of technical replicates of blood from several donors. Germline CDR1 SGDLS, CDR2 YYNGEE. The CDR3 has 19 residues. Germline trimming cut 0 bases from V and 3 bases from J; bases unmatched to any gene: 11. Produced via immunoSEQ multiplex PCR; TCRdb's table is partial and in-frame only. The table has about 80,000 clones, roughly nine tenths seen once. This chain links TRBV9 with TRBJ2-3, with 12 bases matching TRBD2. Sequencing used T cells isolated from PBMCs. This sequence originates from a human donor in good health. The CDR3 nucleotides read TGTGCCAGCAGCGTAGACGGGGTTTCGACTAGCGGGAGAACAGATACGCAGTATTTT. Amino acids: CASSVDGVSTSGRTDTQYF.